The entry that follows covers one T cell receptor beta chain sequence. The sample comes from a study of blood T cell repertoires in COVID-19. The overall study: Samples representing acute and convalescent COVID-19 were sourced from the United States, Italy and Spain. PBMCs, B-cell-depleted T cells, or T cells provided the cDNA or gDNA that made up the material.

CDR1 and CDR2 (germline): SGHAT, FQNNGV. Trimming cost V 6 bases and J 0 bases, with 12 bases left between them. CDR3 length equals 16 residues. In the original processing: Amplified reference gene primers provided the basis for estimating nucleated cell counts. Method: immunoSEQ multiplex PCR; TCRdb's copy keeps in-frame clones and lacks some. V and J calls and clone size follow that table, whereas D and trimming were derived from the DNA. The table has some 320,000 clones, around 87% seen once. The receptor's source is a woman between 50 and 59 years old who had recovered from COVID-19. Source material: peripheral blood. The chain carries TRBV11-2 and TRBJ1-6, with TRBD1 as a possible D gene (6 bases). CDR3 nucleotide sequence: TGTGCCAGCAGACGAACAGGGACCTCCTATAATTCACCCCTCCACTTT. Amino acids: CASRRTGTSYNSPLHF.